These 6 T cell receptor beta chains were sequenced from one sample in a study of OX40 agonist ivuxolimab in advanced cancers. Profiling relied on immunoSEQ multiplex PCR, and the TCRdb table lists in-frame clones only, not all of them. The sample includes 45,000 to 60,000 clones, approximately 90% of them seen just once. The sequencing here drew on CD4+ or CD8+ T cells sorted from blood, taken in a trial of the OX40 agonist ivuxolimab. These receptors all come from an adult with an advanced solid tumor such as melanoma, head and neck, liver or kidney cancer.

The chain employs TRBV5-1 and TRBJ2-4; possible D gene TRBD2, 6 bases. The ends were cut back, 7 bases at V and 4 bases at J, with 24 bases in the middle. The length of the CDR3 is 17 residues. Germline loops: CDR1 SGHRS, CDR2 YFSETQ. CDR3 protein: CASSGDSNIWGKNIQYF. In nucleotides, the CDR3 is TGCGCCAGCTCGGGGGACTCCAACATCTGGGGGAAAAACATTCAGTACTTC.

The genes are TRBV27 and TRBJ2-4; maybe TRBD1 (7 bases). CDR1 MNHEY and CDR2 SMNVEV come from the germline V gene (reference sequence). Trimming cost V 5 bases and J 9 bases, with 17 bases left between them. The CDR3 consists of 14 residues. The CDR3 DNA follows: TGTGCCAGCAGTGCAACAGGGGCCGGGGGCATTCAGTACTTC. The encoded protein is CASSATGAGGIQYF.

The V call is TRBV13, the J call TRBJ2-2; D is unclear. This CDR3 comprises 14 residues. Per the germline V gene, CDR1 is PRHDT and CDR2 is FYEKMQ (reference sequence). With 6 bases removed from V and 3 bases from J, the gap between germline ends came to 11 bases. The CDR3 DNA is TGTGCCAGCAGTGATTGGGGTTACACCGGGGAGCTGTTTTTT. It yields the protein CASSDWGYTGELFF.

This clone occurred once. The chain is built from TRBV27 and TRBJ1-5; D perhaps matches TRBD1 (6 bases). V was shortened by 6 bases and J by 1 base, with 22 bases between the two germline ends. The CDR3 covers 18 residues. The germline V gene has CDR1 MNHEY and CDR2 SMNVEV (reference sequence). CDR3 sequence reads: CASSPTGQGYVSNQPQHF. The CDR3, as DNA: TGTGCCAGCAGCCCGACGGGGCAGGGGTATGTGAGCAATCAGCCCCAGCATTTT.

The chain links TRBV15 to TRBJ1-5; 7 nucleotides agree with TRBD1. Germline CDR1 and CDR2: LNHNV and YYDKDF (reference sequence). The CDR3 has 17 residues. Germline trimming cut 2 bases from V and 3 bases from J; bases unmatched to any gene: 10. This chain's CDR3 is CATSRLPGTGDNQPQHF. CDR3 coding DNA: TGTGCCACCAGCAGACTTCCGGGCACAGGGGACAATCAGCCCCAGCATTTT.

The chain recombines TRBV6-4 with TRBJ2-5; D is undetermined. There are 13 residues in the CDR3. The germline V gene has CDR1 MRHNA and CDR2 SNTAGT. V lost 5 bases to trimming and J lost 5 bases, with 12 bases between them. CDR3 amino acids: CASSLTVGETQYF. The CDR3 DNA reads TGTGCCAGCAGTCTGACGGTGGGGGAGACCCAGTACTTC.